Listed below are T cell receptor beta chains from one sample, sequenced in a study of control samples from healthy donors and cancer patients. The data were produced by immunoSEQ multiplex PCR, yet TCRdb's version contains in-frame clones alone and is incomplete. Here the sample spans over 150,000 clones, about 91% being singletons. Source material: blood. The receptors were sampled from a woman aged 40 to 50 in good health. CDR3s include the opening cysteine and the closing phenylalanine or tryptophan. The D gene is left open where the match is weak. The size field is filled for only some rows; it gives once, few, many or a size class.

-,-,TRBV7-9,TRBJ1-5,TGTGCCAGCAGCTATAGCAATCAGCCCCAGCATTTT,CASSYSNQPQHF
TRBD1,-,TRBV10-3,TRBJ2-7,TGTGCCATACAGGGGGCGGGGGAGCAGTACTTC,CAIQGAGEQYF
-,-,TRBV5-1,TRBJ1-1,TGCGCCAGCAGCTTGGACCCAAACACTGAAGCTTTCTTT,CASSLDPNTEAFF
-,-,TRBV6-1,TRBJ1-2,TGTGCCAGCAGTGAAGAAGGGGATGGCTACACCTTC,CASSEEGDGYTF
-,-,TRBV5-1,TRBJ2-3,TGCGCCAGCAGCTTGAACGGCCGACAAGAAGATACGCAGTATTTT,CASSLNGRQEDTQYF
-,-,TRBV12-3/TRBV12-4,TRBJ1-4,TGTGCCAGCACCGATCGAAGTGAAAAACTGTTTTTT,CASTDRSEKLFF
-,-,TRBV6-5,TRBJ2-7,TGTGCCAGCAGCCCCCCCGGGAACTACGAGCAGTACTTC,CASSPPGNYEQYF
-,-,TRBV6-5,TRBJ2-7,TGTGCCAGCAGTACCGGTGGTGGGGGGACGCAGTACTTC,CASSTGGGGTQYF
TRBD1,-,TRBV6-5,TRBJ1-5,TGTGCCAGCAGTTATCGAGCCGGGACAGGGGATCAGCCCCAGCATTTT,CASSYRAGTGDQPQHF
-,-,TRBV18,TRBJ2-1,TGTGCCAGCTCACCCATTCAGCGGAAGACCTACAATGAGCAGTTCTTC,CASSPIQRKTYNEQFF
-,-,TRBV7-9,TRBJ1-1,TGTGCCAGCAGCTTAGAGTTCGAGGGGGCTGAAGCTTTCTTT,CASSLEFEGAEAFF
TRBD1,-,TRBV7-2,TRBJ1-5,TGTGCCAGCAGCTTTTGGACAGGGAGGGATCAGCCCCAGCATTTT,CASSFWTGRDQPQHF
-,-,TRBV6-1,TRBJ1-1,TGTGCCAGCAGTGAGGGGACTGAAGCTTTCTTT,CASSEGTEAFF
-,-,TRBV19,TRBJ1-4,TGTGCCAGTAGTATCGTAGGAATCCCTAATGAAAAACTGTTTTTT,CASSIVGIPNEKLFF
TRBD1,-,TRBV6-5,TRBJ1-1,TGTGCCAGCAGAAATACAGGGGCCTTGAACACTGAAGCTTTCTTT,CASRNTGALNTEAFF
-,-,TRBV4-1,TRBJ1-2,TGCGCCAGCAGTTGGGGGCTGGGCTACACCTTC,CASSWGLGYTF
-,once,TRBV10-1,TRBJ1-6,TGCGCCTTGAAGGGAAAGGATTCACCCCTCCACTTT,CALKGKDSPLHF
TRBD1,-,TRBV19,TRBJ1-4,TGTGCCAGCCTCAGCCGGGACAGGGGTTATGAAAAACTGTTTTTT,CASLSRDRGYEKLFF
-,once,TRBV5-4,TRBJ2-3,TGTGCCAGCAGCTTGGCCGTTTGGGGGGGCACAGATACGCAGTATTTT,CASSLAVWGGTDTQYF
TRBD1,-,TRBV19,TRBJ1-5,TGTGCCACCAAATCCGACAGGGGCAATCAGCCCCAGCATTTT,CATKSDRGNQPQHF
TRBD1,-,TRBV27,TRBJ2-7,TGTGCCAGCAGTTTCCCCCAGGACAGGGGGCTTTTCGGGCAGTACTTC,CASSFPQDRGLFGQYF
TRBD2,-,TRBV7-9,TRBJ2-2,TGTGCCAGCAGCTTGGGAGCGGGGGCGTACACCGGGGAGCTGTTTTTT,CASSLGAGAYTGELFF
-,-,TRBV5-8,TRBJ1-2,TGTGCCAGCAGCTTGTTAATGGGCGGGACGAGGGACTATGGCTACACCTTC,CASSLLMGGTRDYGYTF
-,-,TRBV18,TRBJ1-3,TGTGCCAGCTCACCCGACTCTGGAAACACCATATATTTT,CASSPDSGNTIYF
-,-,TRBV11-2,TRBJ1-4,TGTGCCAGCAGCTTAGCAGGCGGGTTGGAAAAACTGTTTTTT,CASSLAGGLEKLFF
-,-,TRBV13,TRBJ2-3,TGTGCCAGCAGCTTAGTAGATACGCAGTATTTT,CASSLVDTQYF
-,once,TRBV27,TRBJ1-1,TGTGCCAGCTCTGGTGGAACTGAAGCTTTCTTT,CASSGGTEAFF
-,-,TRBV9,TRBJ2-7,TGTGCCAGCAGCGCCAACTCCTACGAGCAGTACTTC,CASSANSYEQYF
TRBD2,-,TRBV19,TRBJ2-2,TGTGCCAGTAGTAGGCTAGCGGGGGGTTCGAACACCGGGGAGCTGTTTTTT,CASSRLAGGSNTGELFF
TRBD1,-,TRBV6-1,TRBJ1-1,TGTGCCAGCAGTGAAGCGAACAGGGGGGCCCATGTTGGGACTGAAGCTTTCTTT,CASSEANRGAHVGTEAFF
-,-,TRBV6-5,TRBJ1-1,TGTGCCAGCAGCCCCCCGGGTAACACTGAAGCTTTCTTT,CASSPPGNTEAFF
TRBD2,-,TRBV7-9,TRBJ2-2,TGTGCCAGCAGCCCTAAAGGGACTACATATAACACCGGGGAGCTGTTTTTT,CASSPKGTTYNTGELFF
-,once,TRBV3-1/TRBV3-2,TRBJ1-1,TGTGCCAGCAGCCAAGATTTATCGGGGGTTAGGGCTTTCTTT,CASSQDLSGVRAFF